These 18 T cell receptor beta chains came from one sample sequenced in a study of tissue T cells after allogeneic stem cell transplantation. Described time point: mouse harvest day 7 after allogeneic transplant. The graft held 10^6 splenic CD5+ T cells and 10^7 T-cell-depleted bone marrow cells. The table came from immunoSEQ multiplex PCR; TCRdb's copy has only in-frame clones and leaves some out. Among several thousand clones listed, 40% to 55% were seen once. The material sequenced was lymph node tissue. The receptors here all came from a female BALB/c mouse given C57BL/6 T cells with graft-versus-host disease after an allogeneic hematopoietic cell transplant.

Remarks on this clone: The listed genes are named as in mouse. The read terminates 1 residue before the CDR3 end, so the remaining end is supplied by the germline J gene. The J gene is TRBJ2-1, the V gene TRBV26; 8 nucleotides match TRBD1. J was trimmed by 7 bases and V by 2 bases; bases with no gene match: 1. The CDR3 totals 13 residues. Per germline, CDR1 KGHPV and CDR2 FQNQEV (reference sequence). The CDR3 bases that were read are TGTGCCAGCAGTCTGACAGGGGGGGCTGAGCAGTTC. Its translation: CASSLTGGAEQF. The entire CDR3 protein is CASSLTGGAEQFF.

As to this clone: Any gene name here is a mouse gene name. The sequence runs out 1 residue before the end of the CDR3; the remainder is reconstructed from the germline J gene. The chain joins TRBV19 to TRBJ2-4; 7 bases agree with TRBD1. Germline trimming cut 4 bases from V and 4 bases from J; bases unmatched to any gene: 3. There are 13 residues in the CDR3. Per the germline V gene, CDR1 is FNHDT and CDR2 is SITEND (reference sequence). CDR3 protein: CASSADRKNTLYF. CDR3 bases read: TGTGCCAGCAGTGCGGACAGGAAAAACACCTTGTAC.

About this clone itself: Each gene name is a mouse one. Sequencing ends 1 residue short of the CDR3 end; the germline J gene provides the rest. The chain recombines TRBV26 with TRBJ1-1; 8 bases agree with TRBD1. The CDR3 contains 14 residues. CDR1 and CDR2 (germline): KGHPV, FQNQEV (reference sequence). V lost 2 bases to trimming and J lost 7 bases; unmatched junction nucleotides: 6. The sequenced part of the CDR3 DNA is TGTGCCAGCAGTCTGGCAGGGGGCCGGGGAGAAGTCTTC. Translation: CASSLAGGRGEVF. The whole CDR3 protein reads CASSLAGGRGEVFF.

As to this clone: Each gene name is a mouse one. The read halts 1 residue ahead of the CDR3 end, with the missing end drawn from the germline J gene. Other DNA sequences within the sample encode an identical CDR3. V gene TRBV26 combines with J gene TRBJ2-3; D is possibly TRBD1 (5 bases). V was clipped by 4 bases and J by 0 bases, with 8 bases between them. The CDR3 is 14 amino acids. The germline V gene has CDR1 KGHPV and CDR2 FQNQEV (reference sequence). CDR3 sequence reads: CASSRTSSAETLYF. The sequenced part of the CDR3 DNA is TGTGCCAGCAGTCGGACATCTAGTGCAGAAACGCTGTAT.

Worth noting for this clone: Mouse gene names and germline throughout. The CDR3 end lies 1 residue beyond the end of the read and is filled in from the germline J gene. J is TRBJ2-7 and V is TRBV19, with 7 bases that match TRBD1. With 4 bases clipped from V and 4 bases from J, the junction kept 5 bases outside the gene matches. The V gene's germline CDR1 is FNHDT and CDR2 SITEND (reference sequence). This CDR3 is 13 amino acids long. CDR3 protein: CASSSPGQYEQYF. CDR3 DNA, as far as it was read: TGTGCCAGCAGTTCTCCGGGACAGTATGAACAGTAC. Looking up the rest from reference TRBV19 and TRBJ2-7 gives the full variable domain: GGIITQTPKFLIGQEGQKLTLKCQQNFNHDTMYWYRQDSGKGLRLIYYSITENDLQKGDLSEGYDASREKKSSFSLTVTSAQKNEMAVFLCASSSPGQYEQYFGPGTRLTVL.

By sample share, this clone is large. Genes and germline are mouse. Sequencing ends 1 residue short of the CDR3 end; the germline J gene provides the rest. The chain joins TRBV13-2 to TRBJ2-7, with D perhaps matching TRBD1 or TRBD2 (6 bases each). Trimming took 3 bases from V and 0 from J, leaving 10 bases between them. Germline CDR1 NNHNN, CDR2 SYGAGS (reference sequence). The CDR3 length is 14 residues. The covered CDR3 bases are TGTGCCAGCGGTGTAGGGGGGAGCTCCTATGAACAGTAC. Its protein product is CASGVGGSSYEQY. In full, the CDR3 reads CASGVGGSSYEQYF.

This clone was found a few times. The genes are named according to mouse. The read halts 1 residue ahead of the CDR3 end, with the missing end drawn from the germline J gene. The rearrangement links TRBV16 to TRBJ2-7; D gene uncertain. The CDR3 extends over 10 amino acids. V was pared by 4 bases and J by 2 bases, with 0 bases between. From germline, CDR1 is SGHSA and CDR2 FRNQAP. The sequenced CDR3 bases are TGTGCAAGCAGCTCCTATGAACAGTAC. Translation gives CASSSYEQY. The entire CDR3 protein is CASSSYEQYF. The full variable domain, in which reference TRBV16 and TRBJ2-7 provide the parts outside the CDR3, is NAGVIQTPRHKVTGKGQEATLWCEPISGHSAVFWYRQTIVQGLEFLTYFRNQAPIDDSGMPKERFSAQMPNQSHSTLKIQSTQPQDSAVYLCASSSYEQYFGPGTRLTVL.

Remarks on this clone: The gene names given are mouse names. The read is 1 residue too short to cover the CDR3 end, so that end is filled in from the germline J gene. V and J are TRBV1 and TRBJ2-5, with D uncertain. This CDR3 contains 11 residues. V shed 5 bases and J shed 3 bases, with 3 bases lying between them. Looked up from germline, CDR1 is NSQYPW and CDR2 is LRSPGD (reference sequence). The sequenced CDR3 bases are TGCACCTGCAGTACGCAAGACACCCAGTAC. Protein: CTCSTQDTQY. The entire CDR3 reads CTCSTQDTQYF.

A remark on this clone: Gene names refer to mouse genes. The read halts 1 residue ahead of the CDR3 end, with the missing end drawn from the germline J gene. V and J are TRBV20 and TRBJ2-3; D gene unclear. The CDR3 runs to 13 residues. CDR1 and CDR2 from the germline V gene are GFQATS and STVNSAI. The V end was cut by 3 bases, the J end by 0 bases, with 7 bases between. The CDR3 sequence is CGARQTSAETLYF. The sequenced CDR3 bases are TGTGGTGCTAGACAAACTAGTGCAGAAACGCTGTAT. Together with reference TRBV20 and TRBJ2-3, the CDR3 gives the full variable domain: GALVYQYPRRTICKSGTSMRMECQAVGFQATSVAWYRQSPQKTFELIALSTVNSAIKYEQNFTQEKFPISHPNLSFSSMTVLNAYLEDRGLYLCGARQTSAETLYFGSGTRLTVL.

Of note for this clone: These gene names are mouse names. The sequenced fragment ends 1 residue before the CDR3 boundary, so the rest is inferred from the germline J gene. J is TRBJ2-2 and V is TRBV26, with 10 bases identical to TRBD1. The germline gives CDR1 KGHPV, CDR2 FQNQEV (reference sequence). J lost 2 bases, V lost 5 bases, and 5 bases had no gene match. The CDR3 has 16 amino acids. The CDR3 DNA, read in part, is TGTGCCAGCAGTTTTCGACAGGGGGCCAACACCGGGCAGCTCTAC. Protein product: CASSFRQGANTGQLY. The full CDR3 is CASSFRQGANTGQLYF.

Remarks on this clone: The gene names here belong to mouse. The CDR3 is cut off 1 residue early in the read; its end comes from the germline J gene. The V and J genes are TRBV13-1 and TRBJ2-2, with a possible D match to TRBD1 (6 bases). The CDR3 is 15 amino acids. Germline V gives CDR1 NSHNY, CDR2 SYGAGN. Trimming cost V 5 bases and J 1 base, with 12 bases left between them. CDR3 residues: CASSARDKNTGQLYF. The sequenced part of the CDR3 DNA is TGTGCCAGCAGCGCCCGGGACAAAAACACCGGGCAGCTCTAC.

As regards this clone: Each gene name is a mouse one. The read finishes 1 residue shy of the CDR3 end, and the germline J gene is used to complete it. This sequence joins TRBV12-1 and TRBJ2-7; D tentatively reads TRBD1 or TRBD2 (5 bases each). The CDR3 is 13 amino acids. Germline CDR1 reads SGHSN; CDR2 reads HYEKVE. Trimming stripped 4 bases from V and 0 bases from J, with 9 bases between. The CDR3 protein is CASSPGRSYEQYF. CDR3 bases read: TGTGCCAGCTCCCCGGGGCGCTCCTATGAACAGTAC.

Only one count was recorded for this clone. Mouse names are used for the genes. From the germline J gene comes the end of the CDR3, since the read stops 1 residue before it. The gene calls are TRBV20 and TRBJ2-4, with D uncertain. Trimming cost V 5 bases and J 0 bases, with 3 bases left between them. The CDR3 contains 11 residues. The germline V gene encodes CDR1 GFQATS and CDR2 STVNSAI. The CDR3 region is CGAGSQNTLYF. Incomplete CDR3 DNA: TGTGGTGCTGGAAGTCAAAACACCTTGTAC.

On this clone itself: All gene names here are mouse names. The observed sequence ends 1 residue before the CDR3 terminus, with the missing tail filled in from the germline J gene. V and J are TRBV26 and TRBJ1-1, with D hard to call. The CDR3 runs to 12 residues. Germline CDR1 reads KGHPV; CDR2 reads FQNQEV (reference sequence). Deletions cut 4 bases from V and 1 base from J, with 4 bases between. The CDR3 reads CASSPGNTEVFF. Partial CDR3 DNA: TGTGCCAGCAGTCCGGGAAACACAGAAGTCTTC.

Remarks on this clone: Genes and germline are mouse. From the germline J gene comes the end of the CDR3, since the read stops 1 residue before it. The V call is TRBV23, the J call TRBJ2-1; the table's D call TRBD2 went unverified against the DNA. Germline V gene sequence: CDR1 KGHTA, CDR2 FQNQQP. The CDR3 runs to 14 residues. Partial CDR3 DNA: TGCTCCAGCAGTCGGACTGGGGGGAATGCTGAGCAGTTC. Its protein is CSSSRTGGNAEQF. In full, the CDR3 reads CSSSRTGGNAEQFF. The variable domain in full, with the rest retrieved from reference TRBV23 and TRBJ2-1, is DAAVTQKPRYLIKMKGQEAEMKCIPEKGHTAVFWYQQKQSKELKFLIYFQNQQPLDQIDMVKERFSAVCPSSSLCSLGIRTCEAEDSALYLCSSSRTGGNAEQFFGPGTRLTVL.

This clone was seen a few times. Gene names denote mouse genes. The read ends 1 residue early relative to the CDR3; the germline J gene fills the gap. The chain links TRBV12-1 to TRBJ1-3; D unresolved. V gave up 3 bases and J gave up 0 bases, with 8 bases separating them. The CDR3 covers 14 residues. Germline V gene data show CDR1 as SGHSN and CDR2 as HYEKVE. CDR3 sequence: CASSSTPSGNTLYF. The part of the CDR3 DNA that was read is TGTGCCAGCTCTTCGACACCTTCTGGAAATACGCTCTAT.

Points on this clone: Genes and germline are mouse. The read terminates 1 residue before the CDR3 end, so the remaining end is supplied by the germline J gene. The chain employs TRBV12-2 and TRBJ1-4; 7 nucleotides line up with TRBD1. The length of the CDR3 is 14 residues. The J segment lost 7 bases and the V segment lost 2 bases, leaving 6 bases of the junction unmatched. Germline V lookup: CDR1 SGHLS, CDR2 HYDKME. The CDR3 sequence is CASSQTGFGERLFF. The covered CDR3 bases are TGTGCCAGCTCTCAGACAGGGTTTGGCGAAAGATTATTT. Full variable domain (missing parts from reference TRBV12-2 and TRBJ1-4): NSGVVQSPRYIIKGKGERSILKCIPISGHLSVAWYQQTQGQELKFFIQHYDKMERDKGNLPSRFSVQQFDDYHSEMNMSALELEDSAVYFCASSQTGFGERLFFGHGTKLSVL.

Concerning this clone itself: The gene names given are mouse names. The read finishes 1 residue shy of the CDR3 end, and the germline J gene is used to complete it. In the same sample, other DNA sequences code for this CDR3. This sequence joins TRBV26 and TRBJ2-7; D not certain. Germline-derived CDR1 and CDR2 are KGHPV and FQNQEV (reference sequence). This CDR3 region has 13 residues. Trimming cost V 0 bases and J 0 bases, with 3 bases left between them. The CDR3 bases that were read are TGTGCCAGCAGTCTGTCAGGCTCCTATGAACAGTAC. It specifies CASSLSGSYEQY. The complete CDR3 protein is CASSLSGSYEQYF.